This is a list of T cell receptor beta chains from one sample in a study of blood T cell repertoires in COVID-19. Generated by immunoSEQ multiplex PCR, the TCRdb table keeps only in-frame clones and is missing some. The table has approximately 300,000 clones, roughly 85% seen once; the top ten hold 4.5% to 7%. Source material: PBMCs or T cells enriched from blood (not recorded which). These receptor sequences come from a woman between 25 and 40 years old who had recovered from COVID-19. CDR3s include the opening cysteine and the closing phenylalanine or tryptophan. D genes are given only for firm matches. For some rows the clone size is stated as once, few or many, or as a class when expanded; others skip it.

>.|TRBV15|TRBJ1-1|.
CATSRGAGSDTEAFF
TGTGCCACCAGCAGAGGAGCAGGGTCGGACACTGAAGCTTTCTTT
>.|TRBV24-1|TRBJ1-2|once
CATTRSGGYTF
TGTGCCACCACCCGGTCCGGTGGCTACACCTTC
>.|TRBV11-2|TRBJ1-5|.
CASSLVGGAQPQHF
TGTGCCAGCAGCTTAGTTGGGGGCGCACAGCCCCAGCATTTT
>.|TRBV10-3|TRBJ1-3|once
CATRGGTGNTIYF
TGTGCCACTCGGGGGGGTACTGGAAACACCATATATTTT
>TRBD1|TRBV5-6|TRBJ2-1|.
CASSLRRRGSYNEQFF
TGTGCCAGCAGCTTGCGTCGCAGGGGGAGTTACAATGAGCAGTTCTTC
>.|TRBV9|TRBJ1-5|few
CASSVEGHQPQHF
TGTGCCAGCAGCGTAGAGGGGCATCAGCCCCAGCATTTT
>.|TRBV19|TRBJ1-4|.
CASSPPGGVQAGKLFF
TGTGCCAGTAGTCCCCCCGGTGGTGTCCAGGCGGGGAAACTGTTTTTT
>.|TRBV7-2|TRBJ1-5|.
CASSLGLNQPQHF
TGTGCCAGCAGCTTAGGACTGAATCAGCCCCAGCATTTT
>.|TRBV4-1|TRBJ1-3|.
CASSLQPGSGNTIYF
TGCGCCAGCAGCCTCCAACCGGGGTCTGGAAACACCATATATTTT
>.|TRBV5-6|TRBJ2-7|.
CASSLVVGAHHEQYF
TGTGCCAGCAGCTTGGTTGTCGGTGCCCACCACGAGCAGTACTTC